The 23 T cell receptor beta chains presented below share a single source sample, sequenced in a study of regulatory T cells in long-lasting Graves disease. Building of the TCR beta libraries involved iRepertoire HTBI primers and Arm-PCR of CDR3 regions. TCRdb processed the multiplex PCR reads anew with MiXCR; each CDR3 protein has one entry. This sample has about 370,000 distinct CDR3 sequences, with roughly a sixth found just once. As for time point: newly diagnosed GD, antithyroid drugs for less than 3 months. With RNA extracted from PBMCs as input, the TCR library was made. Sequences were derived from peripheral blood mononuclear cells (PBMCs), sampled at new diagnosis, from a patient treated with antithyroid drugs. These receptors originate from a female donor with Graves disease.

This clonotype showed up many times. The chain couples TRBV20-1 to TRBJ1-4; 11 positions match TRBD1. The CDR3 runs 15 residues. V lost 0 bases to trimming and J lost 6 bases; unmatched junction nucleotides: 3. Germline CDR1 and CDR2: DFQATT and SNEGSKA (reference sequence). This chain's CDR3 is CSARDRTGGDEKLFF. In DNA, the CDR3 is TGCAGTGCTAGAGATCGGACAGGGGGCGATGAAAAACTGTTTTTT.

The sample holds many counts of this clonotype. This chain joins TRBV11-2 and TRBJ2-5, with 9 positions matching TRBD1. With V trimmed by 5 bases and J by 2 bases, 6 bases remained unmatched. Germline values: CDR1 SGHAT, CDR2 FQNNGV. This CDR3 region has 15 residues. CDR3 residues: CASSPGQGKQETQYF. The CDR3 DNA sequence: TGTGCCAGCAGCCCAGGACAGGGGAAACAAGAGACCCAGTACTTC.

This clonotype was observed many times. The chain uses TRBV9 and TRBJ1-2; D is uncertain. Per the germline V gene, CDR1 is SGDLS and CDR2 is YYNGEE. V was clipped by 0 bases and J by 6 bases, with 12 bases between them. This CDR3 is built from 14 residues. As DNA, the CDR3 is TGTGCCAGCAGCGTAGCTCATGTAACGGATGGCTACACCTTC. It specifies CASSVAHVTDGYTF.

This clonotype was counted ten times or more. J is TRBJ1-2 and V is TRBV6-1; 7 bases match TRBD1. CDR3 length: 13 residues. CDR1 is MNHNS, CDR2 SASEGT, per germline. J gave up 5 bases and V 6 bases, and 6 bases lay outside the gene matches. In nucleotides, the CDR3 is TGTGCCAGCAGAGATGGGACAGCTTATGGCTACACCTTC. It encodes CASRDGTAYGYTF.

Comment on this clonotype: A read error may be the cause here, since a much bigger clone is one base away. The CDR3 ends on some other residue instead of the conserved phenylalanine or tryptophan, so this is likely a read error. The rearrangement joins TRBV28 to TRBJ2-7; either TRBD1 or TRBD2 may supply D (5 bases each). The CDR3 length is 13 residues. Germline lookup yields CDR1 MDHEN and CDR2 SYDVKM. The V gene lost 2 bases and the J gene lost 5 bases, with 10 bases spanning the gap. DNA for the CDR3: TGTGCCAGCAGTTTAAGGGGACCTGACGAGCAGTACCTC. This codes for CASSLRGPDEQYL.

V and J are TRBV19 and TRBJ1-4, with D uncertain. Trimming removed 8 bases from V and 6 bases from J, with 16 bases in between. The CDR3 runs to 14 residues. Germline V gene sequence: CDR1 LNHDA, CDR2 SQIVND (reference sequence). CDR3: CASGKDWGDEKLFF. DNA of the CDR3: TGTGCCAGTGGAAAGGACTGGGGAGATGAAAAACTGTTTTTT.

This clonotype was observed many times. The genes are TRBV6-1 and TRBJ2-2; the match to TRBD1 covers 7 bases. The V segment lost 7 bases and the J segment 6 bases; nucleotides outside the gene matches: 5. The CDR3 extends over 13 amino acids. Germline lookup yields CDR1 MNHNS and CDR2 SASEGT. The CDR3 bases are TGTGCCAGCAATGGCAGGGGGTCCGGGGAGCTGTTTTTT. Its protein is CASNGRGSGELFF.

This clonotype was seen repeatedly, ten times or more. V and J are TRBV29-1 and TRBJ2-3; 10 nucleotides align to TRBD2. This CDR3 comprises 15 residues. Trimming at V came to 7 bases and at J to 6 bases, leaving 13 bases not matched to a gene. The V gene's germline CDR1 is SQVTM and CDR2 ANQGSEA. CDR3 DNA sequence: TGCAGCGCCCCGAGGAGCGGGGGGGCCGGTGATACGCAGTATTTT. As protein: CSAPRSGGAGDTQYF.

This clonotype came up many times. The chain joins TRBV13 to TRBJ2-7; D is unclear. The germline V gene encodes CDR1 PRHDT and CDR2 FYEKMQ (reference sequence). The CDR3 has 13 amino acids. Trimming removed 4 bases at V and 4 bases at J, with 11 bases between. CDR3 loop: CASSSGKRYEQYF. The CDR3 DNA is TGTGCCAGCAGCTCTGGGAAGAGGTACGAGCAGTACTTC.

This clonotype was observed at least ten times. The chain recombines TRBV11-2 with TRBJ1-3; D is ambiguous. V lost 0 bases to trimming and J lost 10 bases, with 10 bases between them. The CDR3 has 13 amino acids. CDR1 is SGHAT, CDR2 FQNNGV, per germline. DNA of the CDR3: TGTGCCAGCAGCTTAGAATCCAAGGGTACCATATATTTT. Protein product: CASSLESKGTIYF. The whole variable domain, remainder taken from reference TRBV11-2 and TRBJ1-3, is EAGVAQSPRYKIIEKRQSVAFWCNPISGHATLYWYQQILGQGPKLLIQFQNNGVVDDSQLPKDRFSAERLKGVDSTLKIQPAKLEDSAVYLCASSLESKGTIYFGEGSWLTVV.

This clonotype was observed a handful of times. The CDR3 reads CASSQIPDRDQPQHF. The CDR3 DNA reads as TGCGCCAGCAGCCAAATCCCAGACCGGGATCAGCCCCAGCATTTT. The chain has TRBV4-1 and TRBJ1-5, with D hard to call. CDR3 length equals 15 residues. Germline V gene lookup returns CDR1 MGHRA and CDR2 YSYEKL. Trimming pared 2 bases from V and 5 bases from J, leaving 13 bases between.

This clonotype was counted many times. The gene calls are TRBV4-3 and TRBJ2-7, with D tentatively TRBD1 (5 bases). The CDR3 totals 14 residues. V shed 0 bases and J shed 2 bases, with 8 bases lying between them. The V gene's germline CDR1 is LGHNA and CDR2 YSLEER. CDR3 loop: CASSQEADTYEQYF. DNA of the CDR3: TGCGCCAGCAGCCAAGAGGCGGACACCTACGAGCAGTACTTC.

In its sample, this clonotype was seen many times. The DNA for the CDR3 is TGTGCCAGCAGCCTACAGGGGTACACTGAAGCTTTCTTT. It encodes CASSLQGYTEAFF. The rearrangement uses TRBV7-3 and TRBJ1-1, with 7 bases matching TRBD1. The ends lost 5 bases at V and 3 bases at J; junction bases unmatched: 3. Germline V lookup: CDR1 SGHTA, CDR2 FQGTGA. The CDR3 contains 13 residues. The entire variable domain, with the rest obtained from reference TRBV7-3 and TRBJ1-1, is as follows: GAGVSQTPSNKVTEKGKYVELRCDPISGHTALYWYRQSLGQGPEFLIYFQGTGAADDSGLPNDRFFAVRPEGSVSTLKIQRTERGDSAVYLCASSLQGYTEAFFGQGTRLTVV.

The rearrangement links TRBV3-1 to TRBJ1-2, with 7 bases identical to TRBD1. J gave up 0 bases and V 3 bases, and 19 bases lay outside the gene matches. The CDR3 length is 20 residues. Germline V lookup: CDR1 LGHDT, CDR2 YNNKEL (reference sequence). CDR3 sequence reads: CASSQYVQGTGIGANYGYTF. CDR3 DNA: TGTGCCAGCAGCCAGTACGTACAGGGGACGGGGATTGGAGCTAACTATGGCTACACCTTC.

This clonotype came up a few times. This chain links TRBV7-3 with TRBJ1-2, with D uncertain. The CDR3 covers 15 residues. V was trimmed by 4 bases and J by 3 bases, leaving 15 bases between them. CDR1 and CDR2 (germline): SGHTA, FQGTGA. The CDR3 region has the DNA TGTGCCAGCAGCTCCCTCACAGAGGGATACTATGGCTACACCTTC. This encodes CASSSLTEGYYGYTF.

V gene TRBV7-2 combines with J gene TRBJ2-1, with a tentative D call TRBD1 (6 bases). This CDR3 is built from 16 residues. Looked up from germline, CDR1 is SGHTA and CDR2 is FQGNSA. V was cut by 5 bases and J by 9 bases, with 23 bases left in between. The chain's CDR3 is CASSIGGPKLSGEQFF. CDR3 DNA: TGTGCCAGCAGCATTGGGGGCCCCAAACTATCGGGTGAGCAGTTCTTC. Complete variable domain (other parts from reference TRBV7-2 and TRBJ2-1): GAGVSQSPSNKVTEKGKDVELRCDPISGHTALYWYRQSLGQGLEFLIYFQGNSAPDKSGLPSDRFSAERTGGSVSTLTIQRTQQEDSAVYLCASSIGGPKLSGEQFFGPGTRLTVL.

This clonotype was recorded a few times. This chain connects TRBV20-1 to TRBJ2-5; the D gene is possibly TRBD2 (6 bases). The CDR3 runs 15 residues. CDR1 and CDR2 (germline): DFQATT, SNEGSKA (reference sequence). V lost 0 bases and J 5 bases, leaving 16 bases between the germline ends. The CDR3 DNA reads as TGCAGTGCTAGAGACCCCAGGGAGGCGGGGGAGACCCAGTACTTC. It translates to CSARDPREAGETQYF.

This clonotype came up many times. V is TRBV2 and J is TRBJ2-7; 10 bases agree with TRBD2. Germline CDR1 reads SNHLY; CDR2 reads FYNNEI. The CDR3 loop spans 15 amino acids. The V gene end was trimmed by 10 bases and the J gene end by 5 bases; junction bases not matched to a gene: 14. CDR3 sequence reads: CAMLAGAFRGHEQYF. CDR3 nucleotide sequence: TGTGCCATGCTAGCGGGAGCTTTCCGCGGGCACGAGCAGTACTTC.

This clonotype was observed at least ten times. V gene TRBV24-1 combines with J gene TRBJ2-2, with D tentatively TRBD1 (5 bases). CDR1 is KGHDR and CDR2 is SFDVKD in the germline V gene. This CDR3 contains 16 residues. V was pared by 2 bases and J by 3 bases, with 12 bases between. The CDR3 DNA is TGTGCCACCAGTGATTCAAGGACAAAGGACACCGGGGAGCTGTTTTTT. Its translation is CATSDSRTKDTGELFF.

The rearrangement links TRBV10-3 to TRBJ2-7; perhaps D is TRBD1 or TRBD2 (5 bases each). Germline loops: CDR1 ENHRY, CDR2 SYGVKD. Trimming removed 6 bases from V and 11 bases from J, with 14 bases in between. This CDR3 has 11 residues. The CDR3 DNA follows: TGTGCCATCAGGAATCAGGGAGCGAAGTACTTC. Translation gives CAIRNQGAKYF.

Ten or more counts support this clonotype. J is TRBJ2-1 and V is TRBV20-1, with 10 bases fitting TRBD2. Trimming at V came to 3 bases and at J to 4 bases, leaving 15 bases not matched to a gene. The germline gives CDR1 DFQATT, CDR2 SNEGSKA (reference sequence). CDR3 length: 18 residues. The CDR3 DNA reads TGCAGTGCTAGGCCCCCCAGCGGGAGGGTATCAGGGTACAATGAGCAGTTCTTC. It yields the protein CSARPPSGRVSGYNEQFF.

The sample holds many counts of this clonotype. The chain links TRBV5-1 to TRBJ1-1, with 7 bases matching TRBD1. Germline loops: CDR1 SGHRS, CDR2 YFSETQ. V shed 7 bases, J shed 0 bases, and the junction held 6 bases outside the gene matches. The CDR3 contains 14 residues. The CDR3 protein is CASAEQGLNTEAFF. CDR3 bases: TGCGCCAGCGCGGAACAGGGGTTGAACACTGAAGCTTTCTTT.

The V call is TRBV12-3 or TRBV12-4, the J call TRBJ1-1; D is ambiguous. Trimming removed 0 bases at V and 3 bases at J, with 17 bases between. This CDR3 region has 17 residues. The CDR3 DNA reads as TGTGCCAGCAGTTTAGCCGGCCGCGCCAGTAGCGACACTGAAGCTTTCTTT. This codes for CASSLAGRASSDTEAFF.